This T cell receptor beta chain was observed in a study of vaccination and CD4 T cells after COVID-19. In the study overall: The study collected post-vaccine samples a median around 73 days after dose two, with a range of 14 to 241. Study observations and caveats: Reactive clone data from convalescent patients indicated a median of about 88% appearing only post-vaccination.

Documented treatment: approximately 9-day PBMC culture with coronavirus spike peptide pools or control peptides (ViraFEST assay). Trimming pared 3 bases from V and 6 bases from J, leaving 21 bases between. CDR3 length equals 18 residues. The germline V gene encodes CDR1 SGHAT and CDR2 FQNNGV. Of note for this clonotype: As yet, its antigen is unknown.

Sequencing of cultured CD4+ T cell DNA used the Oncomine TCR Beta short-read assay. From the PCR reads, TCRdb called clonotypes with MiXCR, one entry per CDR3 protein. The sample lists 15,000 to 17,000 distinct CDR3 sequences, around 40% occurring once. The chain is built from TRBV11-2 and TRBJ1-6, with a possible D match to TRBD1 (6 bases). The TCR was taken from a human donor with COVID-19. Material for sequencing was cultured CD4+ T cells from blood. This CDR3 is CASSFRGVVGAGNSPLHF. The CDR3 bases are TGTGCCAGCAGCTTTAGGGGGGTGGTAGGGGCAGGTAATTCACCCCTCCACTTT.